Presented here are 7 T cell receptor beta chains from one specimen sequenced in a study of cytomegalovirus exposure and HLA in healthy donors. Only in-frame clones appear in the TCRdb table, and some are missing; sequencing was by immunoSEQ multiplex PCR. The data show 150,000 to 200,000 clones, about 86% seen once. The sample consisted of PBMCs. The origin of the receptors is a woman aged 25 to 39 in good health and CMV-seronegative.

The chain combines TRBV6-1 with TRBJ2-7; 7 bases agree with TRBD1. Germline V gene sequence: CDR1 MNHNS, CDR2 SASEGT. With 5 bases clipped from V and 2 bases from J, the junction kept 3 bases outside the gene matches. CDR3 length: 13 residues. CDR3 coding DNA: TGTGCCAGCAGTACCGGGACAGCCTACGAGCAGTACTTC. This encodes CASSTGTAYEQYF.

This chain uses TRBV10-3 with TRBJ1-4; 7 bases agree with TRBD1. Unmatched junction bases numbered 3, after V lost 0 bases and J lost 5 bases. The germline V gene encodes CDR1 ENHRY and CDR2 SYGVKD. CDR3 length equals 15 residues. CDR3 sequence (DNA): TGTGCCATCAGTGAGTCGGGACAGAAGAATGAAAAACTGTTTTTT. Amino acids: CAISESGQKNEKLFF.

The rearrangement joins TRBV4-1 to TRBJ1-3; D not resolved. Germline assignment: CDR1 MGHRA and CDR2 YSYEKL. The V end lost 0 bases, the J end lost 0 bases, and 6 bases lay between the germline ends. The CDR3 is 15 residues long. The CDR3 sequence: CASSQDPNSGNTIYF. CDR3 bases: TGCGCCAGCAGCCAAGACCCCAACTCTGGAAACACCATATATTTT.

In this sample, this clone turned up once. V gene TRBV25-1 combines with J gene TRBJ2-1, with 8 bases fitting TRBD2. CDR1 and CDR2 (germline): MGHDK, SYGVNS. The V and J ends lost 3 bases and 2 bases, in that order; junction bases with no gene match: 9. CDR3 length equals 17 residues. This CDR3 is CASSDEPPAGAYNEQFF. CDR3 in DNA: TGTGCCAGCAGTGATGAACCCCCAGCGGGGGCCTACAATGAGCAGTTCTTC.

The rearrangement uses TRBV12-5 and TRBJ1-2; D uncertain. Per the germline V gene, CDR1 is LGHNT and CDR2 is FRNRAP. Trimming removed 5 bases at V and 0 bases at J, with 13 bases between. The CDR3 is 15 amino acids. As DNA, the CDR3 is TGTGCTAGTGGTCCCTCCGAGGCCCCTAACTATGGCTACACCTTC. Translated, it gives CASGPSEAPNYGYTF.

V is TRBV19 and J is TRBJ1-2, with a weak D call TRBD1 (5 bases). V lost 4 bases and J lost 1, with 10 bases in between. Germline CDR1 is LNHDA and CDR2 is SQIVND (reference sequence). The CDR3 extends over 14 amino acids. The CDR3 DNA is TGTGCCAGTAGTACAGGGATAGGTAACTATGGCTACACCTTC. It translates to CASSTGIGNYGYTF.

The V gene is TRBV7-6, the J gene TRBJ1-1; D remains ambiguous. The CDR3 sequence is 14 residues long. V was cut by 0 bases and J by 5 bases, with 10 bases left in between. CDR1 SGHVS and CDR2 FNYEAQ come from the germline V gene. CDR3: CASSLATSRTEAFF. The CDR3 DNA sequence: TGTGCCAGCAGCTTAGCGACATCTCGAACTGAAGCTTTCTTT.